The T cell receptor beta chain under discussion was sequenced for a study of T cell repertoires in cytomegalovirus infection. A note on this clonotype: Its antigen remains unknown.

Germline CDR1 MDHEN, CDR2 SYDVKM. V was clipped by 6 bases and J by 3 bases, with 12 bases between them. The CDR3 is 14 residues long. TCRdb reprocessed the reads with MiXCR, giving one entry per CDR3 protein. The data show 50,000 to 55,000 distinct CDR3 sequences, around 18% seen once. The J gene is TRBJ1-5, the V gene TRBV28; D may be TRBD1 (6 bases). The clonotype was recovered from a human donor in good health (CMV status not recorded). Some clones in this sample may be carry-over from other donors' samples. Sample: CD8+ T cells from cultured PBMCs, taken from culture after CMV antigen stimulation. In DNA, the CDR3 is TGTGCCAGCAGCCAACAGGGCAACAATCAGCCCCAGCATTTT. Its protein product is CASSQQGNNQPQHF. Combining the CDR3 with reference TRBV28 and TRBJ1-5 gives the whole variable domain DVKVTQSSRYLVKRTGEKVFLECVQDMDHENMFWYRQDPGLGLRLIYFSYDVKMKEKGDIPEGYSVSREKKERFSLILESASTNQTSMYLCASSQQGNNQPQHFGDGTRLSIL.